Listed below are T cell receptor beta chains from one sample, sequenced in a study of T cell repertoires in cytomegalovirus infection. These receptors are not linked to any known antigen. TCRdb re-called the reads with MiXCR, one entry per CDR3 protein. The sample has about 110,000 distinct CDR3 sequences, more than 30% seen once; the top ten hold 41%. This material consisted of CD8+ T cells from cultured PBMCs, taken from culture after CMV antigen stimulation. Receptors were obtained from a human donor in good health (CMV status not recorded). Some clones in this sample may be carry-over from other donors' samples. Each CDR3 is given with its conserved first and last residue. The order of the fields is V gene, D gene, clone size, J gene, CDR3 DNA, CDR3 protein. The D gene is left open where the match is weak. Clone size is shown for a subset of rows, as once, few, many or a class of expanded clone.

TRBV9,TRBD1,NA,TRBJ1-1,TGTGCCAGCAGCACGACAGGGGCCAACACTGAAGCTTTCTTT,CASSTTGANTEAFF
TRBV4-2,TRBD1,few,TRBJ2-7,TGTGCCAGCAGCCGGACTCCCCGGACAGGGGTCTACGAGCAGTACTTC,CASSRTPRTGVYEQYF
TRBV20-1,NA,NA,TRBJ2-7,TGCAGTGCTTCTACCGAAAACTTGGGGTCCTACGAGCAGTACTTC,CSASTENLGSYEQYF
TRBV7-6,TRBD2,few,TRBJ2-7,TGTGCCAGCAGCTTAAGCGGGGGGGGGGACGAGCAGTACTTC,CASSLSGGGDEQYF
TRBV7-6,NA,few,TRBJ2-2,TGTGCCAGCAGCCCAACAGGAGCCGGGGAGCTGTTTTTT,CASSPTGAGELFF
TRBV4-2,TRBD1,many,TRBJ2-3,TGTGCCAGCAGCGACGAGGGACAGGGCACAGATACGCAGTATTTT,CASSDEGQGTDTQYF
TRBV4-1,TRBD1,NA,TRBJ1-6,TGCGCCAGCAGCCAAGATCCCTCGGACAGGGCGTTTTCACCCCTCCACTTT,CASSQDPSDRAFSPLHF
TRBV6-6,TRBD1,few,TRBJ2-7,TGTGCCAGCAGTTATTCCGACAGGGCCTACGAGCAGTACTTC,CASSYSDRAYEQYF
TRBV7-6,TRBD2,few,TRBJ2-2,TGTGCCAGCAGCTTAGTCATGGCTAGCGGGGGGGCCCTCACCGGGGAGCTGTTTTTT,CASSLVMASGGALTGELFF
TRBV2,NA,NA,TRBJ2-3,TGTGCCAGCAGTGAAATAGCGACCCATAGCACAGATACGCAGTATTTT,CASSEIATHSTDTQYF
TRBV6-1,TRBD1,many,TRBJ1-4,TGTGCCAGCAGACGTAAGGACAGGGCCTATAATGAAAAACTGTTTTTT,CASRRKDRAYNEKLFF
TRBV27,NA,NA,TRBJ2-7,TGTGCCAGCAGTTTATGGGGGAGCTCCTACGAGCAGTACTTC,CASSLWGSSYEQYF
TRBV5-1,NA,few,TRBJ1-1,TGCGCCAGCAGTTCCGGGACAACGAACACTGAAGCTTTCTTT,CASSSGTTNTEAFF
TRBV6-2/TRBV6-3,NA,NA,TRBJ1-2,TGTGCCAGCAGTTTCGGACCCTATGGCTACACCTTC,CASSFGPYGYTF
TRBV27,NA,NA,TRBJ1-1,TGTGCCAGCAGTTTAAGCGTGAAGGACAGTCGCCTGGAAGCTTTCTTT,CASSLSVKDSRLEAFF
TRBV15,NA,few,TRBJ2-1,TGTGCCACCAGCAGAGGTGACAGTGTCATCTACAATGAGCAGTTCTTC,CATSRGDSVIYNEQFF
TRBV25-1,NA,NA,TRBJ1-6,TGTGCCAGCAGTGAGGGACTCCACTATAATTCACCCCTCCACTTT,CASSEGLHYNSPLHF
TRBV20-1,NA,NA,TRBJ1-5,TGCAGTGCTAGAGTACCGAGGGGGTTCAATCAGCCCCAGCATTTT,CSARVPRGFNQPQHF
TRBV12-3/TRBV12-4,NA,NA,TRBJ2-2,TGTGCCAGCAGTGGCCCGATAGTAGGGGACACCGGGGAGCTGTTTTTT,CASSGPIVGDTGELFF
TRBV7-9,NA,NA,TRBJ1-1,TGTGCCAGCTCAGCTTACGGGGGAACTGAAGCTTTCTTT,CASSAYGGTEAFF
TRBV7-2,NA,few,TRBJ1-1,TGTGCCAGCAGCTTAGAACGGCCGACCCAGAACACTGAAGCTTTCTTT,CASSLERPTQNTEAFF
TRBV5-1,NA,NA,TRBJ1-6,TGCGCCAGCAGAGACTGGGCGGATAATTCACCCCTCCACTTT,CASRDWADNSPLHF
TRBV7-8,TRBD1,NA,TRBJ2-4,TGTGCCAGCAGCTTAGTAACAGGGGCCGCCAAAAACATTCAGTACTTC,CASSLVTGAAKNIQYF
TRBV19,NA,NA,TRBJ1-5,TGTGCCAGTGGCTGGTTGAGTCAGCCCCAGCATTTT,CASGWLSQPQHF
TRBV6-2/TRBV6-3,TRBD1,NA,TRBJ1-5,TGTGCCAGCAGTTTCGAGACAGGGCGGCAGCCCCAGCATTTT,CASSFETGRQPQHF
TRBV6-1,NA,few,TRBJ2-7,TGTGCCAGCAGAGACCACGACAGTAATTACGAGCAGTACTTC,CASRDHDSNYEQYF
TRBV6-1,NA,many,TRBJ1-1,TGTGCCAGCAGTGAAGCTCGGACTAGAGCTTTCTTT,CASSEARTRAFF
TRBV4-1,TRBD1,NA,TRBJ1-4,TGCGCCAGCAGCCAATACAGGGGGGCTAATGAAAAACTGTTTTTT,CASSQYRGANEKLFF
TRBV7-2,NA,NA,TRBJ2-3,TGTGCCAGCAGCCTTGAAAACGGGCTAGCGATGGCAGATACGCAGTATTTT,CASSLENGLAMADTQYF
TRBV19,NA,many,TRBJ1-1,TGTGCCAGTAGTTCATGGGTTGGCACTGAAGCTTTCTTT,CASSSWVGTEAFF
TRBV14,NA,few,TRBJ2-7,TGTGCCAGCAGCCCCAGGGGTTTCTACGAGCAGTACTTC,CASSPRGFYEQYF
TRBV28,TRBD1,once,TRBJ1-5,TGTGCCAGCAGTGAACAGGGGCATCAGCCCCAGCATTTT,CASSEQGHQPQHF
TRBV2,TRBD1,few,TRBJ1-2,TGTGCCAGCACTTCCAGGACAGGGGGCTTTATCACCTTC,CASTSRTGGFITF
TRBV7-9,NA,NA,TRBJ2-7,TGTGCCAGCAGCCTGTTTTGGGCGTGGAGCTACGAGCAGTACTTC,CASSLFWAWSYEQYF
TRBV7-9,TRBD2,few,TRBJ2-1,TGTGCCAGCAGCTTAGTACTAGCGGGGAACAATGAGCAGTTCTTC,CASSLVLAGNNEQFF
TRBV27,NA,NA,TRBJ2-3,TGTGCCAGCGGTGACCTAGGATCAGATACGCAGTATTTT,CASGDLGSDTQYF
TRBV2,NA,NA,TRBJ1-6,TGTGCCAGCAGGGGATTTAGGAAGACGGCCCGGGGGTCACCCCTCCACTTT,CASRGFRKTARGSPLHF
TRBV7-6,NA,NA,TRBJ2-7,TGTGCCAGCAGCTTACAAGGGGTAGACTACGAGCAGTACTTC,CASSLQGVDYEQYF
TRBV10-3,TRBD1,NA,TRBJ2-7,TGTGCCATCAAGACGGGACAGGGACCGCAGTACTTC,CAIKTGQGPQYF
TRBV13,NA,NA,TRBJ2-3,TGTGCCAGCGGATATTCAGATACGCAGTATTTT,CASGYSDTQYF
TRBV12-3/TRBV12-4,TRBD1,few,TRBJ2-2,TGTGCCAGCAGGTGGGACAGCCTCACCGGGGAGCTGTTTTTT,CASRWDSLTGELFF
TRBV25-1,NA,once,TRBJ1-3,TGTGCCAGCAGTGAAAGAGGGGGCTCTGGAAACACCATATATTTT,CASSERGGSGNTIYF
TRBV28,NA,many,TRBJ2-3,TGTGCCAGCAGTTTTAACAGCCGCACAGATACGCAGTATTTT,CASSFNSRTDTQYF
TRBV27,NA,many,TRBJ1-2,TGTGCCAGCAGTTCCTTGGCCTCGGGGCTTCTCTATGGCTACACCTTC,CASSSLASGLLYGYTF
TRBV6-1,NA,many,TRBJ2-1,TGTGCTGGCGCGGACACTGAATACAATGAGCAGTTCTTC,CAGADTEYNEQFF
TRBV7-2,TRBD1,many,TRBJ2-2,TGTGCCAGCAGCCGACAGGGTGGAAGCACCGGGGAGCTGTTTTTT,CASSRQGGSTGELFF
TRBV12-3/TRBV12-4,NA,few,TRBJ1-4,TGTGCCAGCAGTTTAGTGGCGGCAGGGCAGGAAAAACTGTTTTTT,CASSLVAAGQEKLFF
TRBV7-9,TRBD2,NA,TRBJ2-5,TGTGCCAGCAGCCCTCGACTAGCGGGGGGGCTCCAAGAGACCCAGTACTTC,CASSPRLAGGLQETQYF
TRBV20-1,TRBD2,few,TRBJ2-3,TGCAGTGCTAGAGATCTACTAGCGGGGGGCCACCCGGATACGCAGTATTTT,CSARDLLAGGHPDTQYF
TRBV28,TRBD2,many,TRBJ2-7,TGTGCCAGCAGTTTATGGTCAACGGGACTAGGCTTCTACGAGCAGTACTTC,CASSLWSTGLGFYEQYF